The clone carrying this TCR beta chain was counted ten times or more. Its antigen is unknown. Individually, cDNA molecules had unique molecular identifiers attached to them. TCRdb re-called the 5' RACE reads with MiXCR, one entry per CDR3 protein. The sample has 80,000 to 95,000 distinct CDR3 sequences, more than 9% seen once. This record comes from a study of early T cells in non-severe SARS-CoV-2 infection. Study details: Bulk RNA taken from unsorted whole blood was sequenced, leaving chains unpaired. Study-wide points: VDJdb-based matching was biased toward anti-spike CD8 responses and missed private and CD4 specificities.

Germline V CDR1 and CDR2: SGHAT, FQNNGV. Trimming removed 4 bases from V and 6 bases from J, with 16 bases in between. CDR3 length equals 14 residues. The V call is TRBV11-2, the J call TRBJ2-7; possible D gene TRBD2, 5 bases. The sample consisted of whole blood. This clonotype was obtained from an adult who was a healthcare worker with PCR-confirmed SARS-CoV-2 infection or an uninfected control (not recorded which). The CDR3 bases are TGTGCCAGCAGCTCCCGGGTTCGACGGGGCGAGCAGTACTTC. Its translation: CASSSRVRRGEQYF.